The source of this T cell receptor beta chain is a study of blood T cell repertoires in COVID-19. Study context: Two negative PCRs, clearance, or symptom resolution were required of recovered Cohort 3 donors. Acute and convalescent COVID-19 samples came from the United States, Italy and Spain.

The assay was immunoSEQ multiplex PCR, and TCRdb's table has in-frame clones only and misses some. The data show fewer than 250,000 clones, more than 75% seen once. V lost 0 bases and J lost 1, with 8 bases in between. CDR3 size: 14 residues. Germline CDR1 and CDR2: SGDLS and YYNGEE. Clinical histories supplied by participants themselves formed the basis of cohort assignment. This clonotype was sampled from a young man in a cohort exposed to, infected with or recovered from COVID-19 (not recorded which). Sequenced material: PBMCs or T cells enriched from blood (not recorded which). The chain uses TRBV9 and TRBJ2-7; D is unresolved. CDR3 in DNA: TGTGCCAGCAGCGTAGGGTCTACTTCCTACGAGCAGTACTTC. Its translation: CASSVGSTSYEQYF.